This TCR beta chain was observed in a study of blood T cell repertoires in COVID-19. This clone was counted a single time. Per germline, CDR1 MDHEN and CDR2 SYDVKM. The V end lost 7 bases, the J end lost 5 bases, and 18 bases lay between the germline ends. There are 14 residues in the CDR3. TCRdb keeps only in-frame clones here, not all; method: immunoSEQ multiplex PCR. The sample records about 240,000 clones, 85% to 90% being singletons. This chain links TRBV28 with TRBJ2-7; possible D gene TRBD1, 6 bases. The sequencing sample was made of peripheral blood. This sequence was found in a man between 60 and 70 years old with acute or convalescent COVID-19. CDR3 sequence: CASTQGFLGDEQYF. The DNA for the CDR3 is TGTGCCAGCACCCAGGGGTTCTTAGGCGACGAGCAGTACTTC.